These 21 T cell receptor beta chains share one sample of origin, sequenced in a study of T-cell reconstitution after alpha-beta-depleted transplantation in children. Whole-study findings and limits: At one year after transplant, newly produced T cells mostly accounted for T-cell counts and diversity.

Unique molecular identifiers were built into the TCRbeta library. TCRdb re-analysed the PCR reads in MiXCR, keeping a single row per CDR3 protein. The repertoire holds some 300,000 distinct CDR3 sequences, with roughly 7.8% as singletons. The antigens of these receptors remain unknown. This sample comprised peripheral blood, obtained 360 days after TCRalphabeta/CD19-depleted stem cell transplant. The receptors were gathered from a female patient aged 2-9 years who had a stem cell transplant for Fanconi anemia, so the T cells may come from the graft donor.

The chain links TRBV6-5 to TRBJ1-2; the D gene is possibly TRBD1 (5 bases). Germline loops: CDR1 MNHEY, CDR2 SVGAGI. The CDR3 length is 12 residues. This chain's CDR3 is CATLRGLYGYTF. The DNA of the CDR3 is TGTGCTACCTTAAGGGGCCTATATGGCTACACCTTC.

This clonotype came up many times. The chain carries TRBV7-3 and TRBJ2-1; D gene uncertain. Germline CDR1 and CDR2: SGHTA and FQGTGA. There are 14 residues in the CDR3. The V end lost 5 bases, the J end lost 6 bases, and 14 bases lay between the germline ends. CDR3 coding DNA: TGTGCCAGCAGCATTAATTCGCGGAGCAATGAGCAGTTCTTC. Amino acid sequence: CASSINSRSNEQFF.

The rearrangement links TRBV6-2 or TRBV6-3 to TRBJ1-5, with D maybe TRBD1 (6 bases). The CDR3 contains 18 residues. Trimming shortened V by 5 bases and J by 1 base, and 21 bases separated the two germline ends. The germline V gene has CDR1 MNHEY and CDR2 SVGEGT. The CDR3 nucleotides read TGTGCCAGCAGTACCGGACTCGACAGGCTCAGAAGCAATCAGCCCCAGCATTTT. This translates into CASSTGLDRLRSNQPQHF.

This clonotype showed up just a few times. The V and J genes are TRBV28 and TRBJ2-7; D might be TRBD1 (6 bases). Germline CDR1 MDHEN, CDR2 SYDVKM. The V gene lost 5 bases and the J gene lost 1 base, with 15 bases spanning the gap. The CDR3 loop spans 15 amino acids. The CDR3 here is CASSIGGSMSYEQYV. Here the CDR3 DNA reads TGTGCCAGCAGTATAGGGGGATCGATGTCCTACGAGCAGTACGTC.

V gene TRBV6-1 combines with J gene TRBJ2-7; D assignment may be TRBD1 or TRBD2 (5 bases each). Trimming shortened V by 3 bases and J by 6 bases, and 27 bases separated the two germline ends. The CDR3 covers 18 residues. Germline V gene lookup returns CDR1 MNHNS and CDR2 SASEGT. The CDR3 protein is CASSDFKRSLGPSREQYF. DNA for the CDR3: TGTGCCAGCAGTGATTTTAAAAGGAGTCTGGGACCCTCGCGCGAGCAGTACTTC.

This clonotype was observed many times. The chain combines TRBV7-2 with TRBJ2-1; D remains unclear. Per germline, CDR1 SGHTA and CDR2 FQGNSA. V was cut by 3 bases and J by 2 bases, with 8 bases left in between. The CDR3 runs 14 residues. In DNA form, the CDR3 reads TGTGCCAGCAGCTTTATGAGCGCCTACAATGAGCAGTTCTTC. Residues: CASSFMSAYNEQFF. The whole variable domain, filled in from reference TRBV7-2 and TRBJ2-1, reads GAGVSQSPSNKVTEKGKDVELRCDPISGHTALYWYRQSLGQGLEFLIYFQGNSAPDKSGLPSDRFSAERTGGSVSTLTIQRTQQEDSAVYLCASSFMSAYNEQFFGPGTRLTVL.

V usage is TRBV5-4 and J usage is TRBJ2-5; 8 nucleotides match TRBD1. J was trimmed by 3 bases and V by 5 bases; bases with no gene match: 12. The CDR3 is 16 residues long. CDR1 SGHNT and CDR2 YYREEE come from the germline V gene (reference sequence). The CDR3 nucleotides read TGTGCCAGCAGGTCGACCCCCGGGACAGGAGAAGAGACCCAGTACTTC. It codes for CASRSTPGTGEETQYF.

With regard to this clonotype: No conserved phenylalanine or tryptophan is present at the end of the CDR3, so a read error is the likely explanation. The chain is built from TRBV5-6 and TRBJ2-1; 9 nucleotides align to TRBD2. The ends lost 2 bases at V and 7 bases at J; junction bases unmatched: 13. CDR1 is SGHDT, CDR2 YYEEEE, per germline. This CDR3 is 17 amino acids long. For the CDR3, the DNA is TGTGCCAGCAGCTTTAGAAAGGCGGGGGGGCTATTTAATGAGCAGTTCTTA. Encoded protein: CASSFRKAGGLFNEQFL.

This clonotype came up many times. The V call is TRBV5-1, the J call TRBJ2-7; 10 nucleotides match TRBD2. V shed 0 bases and J 3 bases; nucleotides not matched to a gene: 0. Germline V gene sequence: CDR1 SGHRS, CDR2 YFSETQ. The CDR3 has 14 residues. The CDR3 protein is CASSLEREGYEQYF. The CDR3 nucleotides read TGCGCCAGCAGCTTGGAGCGGGAGGGCTACGAGCAGTACTTC.

This clonotype was seen repeatedly, ten times or more. The chain is built from TRBV2 and TRBJ2-7; no firm D call. Deletions cut 4 bases from V and 3 bases from J, with 10 bases between. The CDR3 runs 13 residues. Germline CDR1 is SNHLY and CDR2 is FYNNEI. CDR3 protein: CASSASLGYEQYF. Here the CDR3 DNA reads TGTGCCAGCAGTGCGTCACTCGGCTACGAGCAGTACTTC.

This clonotype was seen many times. The chain carries TRBV5-1 and TRBJ1-6; 8 nucleotides match TRBD1. Germline lookup yields CDR1 SGHRS and CDR2 YFSETQ. V shed 2 bases and J 8 bases; nucleotides not matched to a gene: 9. This CDR3 has 16 residues. CDR3 sequence (DNA): TGCGCCAGCAGCTTCTCGGCAGGGGGCCGGGATTCACCCCTCCACTTT. It yields the protein CASSFSAGGRDSPLHF.

This clonotype was found many times. This chain uses TRBV29-1 with TRBJ1-1; TRBD1 might be the D (5 bases). The ends were cut back, 4 bases at V and 0 bases at J, with 15 bases in the middle. The CDR3 is made up of 15 amino acids. Germline V gene lookup returns CDR1 SQVTM and CDR2 ANQGSEA. In DNA, the CDR3 is TGCAGCGTTGTGTCAGGGCGGAACATGAACACTGAAGCTTTCTTT. Amino acid sequence: CSVVSGRNMNTEAFF.

This clonotype appeared a few times. J is TRBJ2-3 and V is TRBV2, with 12 bases identical to TRBD2. Germline values: CDR1 SNHLY, CDR2 FYNNEI. The junction had 10 bases not matched to a gene; V was cut back by 0 bases and J by 6 bases. This CDR3 is 18 amino acids long. The CDR3 protein is CASSEARRLAGARDTQYF. As DNA, the CDR3 is TGTGCCAGCAGTGAAGCGAGGCGACTAGCGGGGGCGAGGGATACGCAGTATTTT. The entire variable domain, with the rest obtained from reference TRBV2 and TRBJ2-3, is as follows: EPEVTQTPSHQVTQMGQEVILRCVPISNHLYFYWYRQILGQKVEFLVSFYNNEISEKSEIFDDQFSVERPDGSNFTLKIRSTKLEDSAMYFCASSEARRLAGARDTQYFGPGTRLTVL.

The chain employs TRBV5-1 and TRBJ1-1, with unresolved D. Germline CDR1 and CDR2: SGHRS and YFSETQ. V lost 0 bases to trimming and J lost 4 bases, with 13 bases between them. The CDR3 contains 15 residues. This CDR3 is CASSLGLGLITEAFF. CDR3 nucleotide sequence: TGCGCCAGCAGCTTGGGCTTGGGCTTGATCACTGAAGCTTTCTTT.

There are many counts of this clonotype. The V gene is TRBV5-5, the J gene TRBJ2-5; D remains unclear. This CDR3 comprises 13 residues. V dropped 4 bases and J dropped 0 bases, with 7 bases sitting between them. The germline CDR1 and CDR2 sequences are SGHKS and YYEKEE (reference sequence). CDR3 sequence reads: CASSTFHQETQYF. CDR3 DNA sequence: TGTGCCAGCAGCACCTTCCACCAAGAGACCCAGTACTTC.

With respect to this clonotype: The CDR3 carries no conserved terminal phenylalanine or tryptophan, so it likely arises from a read error. The chain links TRBV6-1 to TRBJ1-4; D is perhaps TRBD1 (6 bases). Trimming cost V 6 bases and J 0 bases, with 11 bases left between them. CDR1 MNHNS and CDR2 SASEGT come from the germline V gene. The length of the CDR3 is 15 residues. The CDR3 DNA follows: TGTGCCAGCAGCCGCACAGGGTCAACTAATGAAAAACTGTTTTAT. It yields the protein CASSRTGSTNEKLFY.

This clonotype came up many times. The V call is TRBV20-1, the J call TRBJ2-5; TRBD2 aligns across 9 bases. This CDR3 contains 17 residues. The V gene end was trimmed by 2 bases and the J gene end by 4 bases; junction bases not matched to a gene: 14. Germline values: CDR1 DFQATT, CDR2 SNEGSKA (reference sequence). In nucleotides, the CDR3 is TGCAGTGCTAGAAAGGCTAGCGGGGTTGTTATAGGAGAGACCCAGTACTTC. Encoded protein: CSARKASGVVIGETQYF.

The chain joins TRBV6-2 or TRBV6-3 to TRBJ1-1; D may be TRBD1 (5 bases). Germline CDR1 is MNHEY and CDR2 is SVGEGT. This CDR3 is built from 15 residues. The germline V and J ends were trimmed by 2 bases and 5 bases, with 15 bases remaining between them. CDR3 coding DNA: TGTGCCAGCAGTTACCAGAGGGGAAAGACAACTGAAGCTTTCTTT. It translates to CASSYQRGKTTEAFF.

Concerning this clonotype itself: A much larger clonotype is one base distant, so this may be a read error. The V call is TRBV6-1, the J call TRBJ2-4, with a possible D match to TRBD1 (6 bases). The germline CDR1 and CDR2 sequences are MNHNS and SASEGT. CDR3 length: 15 amino acids. CDR3 coding DNA: TGTGCCAGCAGCACGGCACAGGGCTTGCCAAACAATCAGTACTTC. Translated: CASSTAQGLPNNQYF.

At least ten counts were recorded for this clonotype. The chain combines TRBV6-2 or TRBV6-3 with TRBJ1-5; the D is unclear. The CDR3 length is 15 residues. Per the germline V gene, CDR1 is MNHEY and CDR2 is SVGEGT. V lost 4 bases and J 9 bases, leaving 19 bases between the germline ends. Written as DNA, the CDR3 is TGTGCCAGCAGTTCCCATGAAGAGGCACGTCGGCCCCAGCATTTT. Translating gives CASSSHEEARRPQHF.

This clonotype came up a few times. The chain uses TRBV18 and TRBJ1-4; TRBD1 might be the D (5 bases). V lost 6 bases to trimming and J lost 8 bases, with 22 bases between them. The CDR3 is 16 residues long. CDR1 KGHSH and CDR2 LQKENI come from the germline V gene. The CDR3 protein is CASSPLAPGRGEKLFF. Written as DNA, the CDR3 is TGTGCCAGCTCGCCCCTGGCCCCGGGACGGGGCGAAAAACTGTTTTTT.